This T cell receptor beta chain derives from a study of beta chain features in type 1 diabetes. The study's findings and limits: Amplification by PCR could prefer shorter templates, with the same effect in patients and controls. cDNA-based reads could over-represent cells with high TCR expression.

Sequenced material consisted of expressed TCRB transcripts (all of the isolated RNA was reverse transcribed). TCRdb's table, derived via immunoSEQ multiplex PCR, lists solely in-frame clones and lacks some. The profile covers hundreds of thousands of clones, with roughly 16% appearing a single time and approximately 0.087% taken by the ten largest. A remark on this clone: The antigen remains unidentified.

V shed 1 base and J shed 4 bases, with 14 bases lying between them. The CDR3 covers 16 residues. Germline values: CDR1 SGDLS, CDR2 YYNGEE. What was sequenced was naive CD4+ T cells from blood. The chain couples TRBV9 to TRBJ2-2; either TRBD1 or TRBD2 may supply D (5 bases each). The sequence came from a man aged 18 to 35 in good health. CDR3 protein: CASSVSGPSITGELFF. As DNA, the CDR3 is TGTGCCAGCAGCGTATCGGGGCCCTCTATCACCGGGGAGCTGTTTTTT.